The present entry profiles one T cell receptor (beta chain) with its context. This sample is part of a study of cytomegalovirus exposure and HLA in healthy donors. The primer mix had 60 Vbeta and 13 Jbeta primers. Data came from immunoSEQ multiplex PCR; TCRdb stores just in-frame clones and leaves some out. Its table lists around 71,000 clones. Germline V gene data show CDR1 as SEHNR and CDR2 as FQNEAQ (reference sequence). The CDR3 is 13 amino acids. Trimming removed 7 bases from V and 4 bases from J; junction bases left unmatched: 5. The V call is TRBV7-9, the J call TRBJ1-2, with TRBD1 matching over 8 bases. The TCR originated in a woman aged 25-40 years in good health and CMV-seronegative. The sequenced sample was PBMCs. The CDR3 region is CASNQGATYGYTF. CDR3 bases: TGTGCCAGCAACCAGGGGGCAACCTATGGCTACACCTTC.